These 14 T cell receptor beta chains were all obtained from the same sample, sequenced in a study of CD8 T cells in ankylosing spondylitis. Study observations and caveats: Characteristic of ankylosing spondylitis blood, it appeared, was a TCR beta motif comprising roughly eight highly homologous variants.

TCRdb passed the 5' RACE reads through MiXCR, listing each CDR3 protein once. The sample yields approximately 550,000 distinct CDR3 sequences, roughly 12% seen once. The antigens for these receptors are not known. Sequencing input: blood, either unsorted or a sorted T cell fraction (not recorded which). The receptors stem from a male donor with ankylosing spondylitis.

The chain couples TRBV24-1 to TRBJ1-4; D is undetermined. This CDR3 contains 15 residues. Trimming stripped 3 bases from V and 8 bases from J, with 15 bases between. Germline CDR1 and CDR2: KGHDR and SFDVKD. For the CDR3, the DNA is TGTGCCACCAGTGATACCACAGTGGGAGCGGAAAAACTGTTTTTT. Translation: CATSDTTVGAEKLFF.

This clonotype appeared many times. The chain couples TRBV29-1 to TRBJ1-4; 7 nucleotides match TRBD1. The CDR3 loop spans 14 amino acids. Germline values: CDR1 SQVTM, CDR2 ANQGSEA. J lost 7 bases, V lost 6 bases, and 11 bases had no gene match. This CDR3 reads CSVATGDASEKLFF. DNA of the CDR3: TGCAGCGTGGCAACAGGGGATGCTAGTGAAAAACTGTTTTTT. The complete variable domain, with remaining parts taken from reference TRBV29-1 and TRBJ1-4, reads SAVISQKPSRDICQRGTSLTIQCQVDSQVTMMFWYRQQPGQSLTLIATANQGSEATYESGFVIDKFPISRPNLTFSTLTVSNMSPEDSSIYLCSVATGDASEKLFFGSGTQLSVL.

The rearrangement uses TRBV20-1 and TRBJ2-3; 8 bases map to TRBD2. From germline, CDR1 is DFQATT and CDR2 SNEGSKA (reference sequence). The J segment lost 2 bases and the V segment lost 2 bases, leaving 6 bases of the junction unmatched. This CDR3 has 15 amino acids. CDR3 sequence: CSARLVAGPTDTQYF. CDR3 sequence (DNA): TGCAGTGCTAGACTGGTAGCGGGACCCACAGATACGCAGTATTTT.

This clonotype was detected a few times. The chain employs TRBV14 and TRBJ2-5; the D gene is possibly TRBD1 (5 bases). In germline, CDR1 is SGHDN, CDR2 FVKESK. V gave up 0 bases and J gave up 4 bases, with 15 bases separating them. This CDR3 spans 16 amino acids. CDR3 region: CASSQDKDLQGETQYF. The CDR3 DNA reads TGTGCCAGCAGCCAAGACAAGGACCTGCAGGGAGAGACCCAGTACTTC.

CDR3 nucleotide sequence: TGTGCCAGCAGCCTAAGACCTGAGGGCTACACCTTC. This encodes CASSLRPEGYTF. The chain uses TRBV7-2 and TRBJ1-2; no clear D gene. Trimming took 5 bases from V and 8 from J, leaving 12 bases between them. Germline lookup yields CDR1 SGHTA and CDR2 FQGNSA. The CDR3 has 12 amino acids.

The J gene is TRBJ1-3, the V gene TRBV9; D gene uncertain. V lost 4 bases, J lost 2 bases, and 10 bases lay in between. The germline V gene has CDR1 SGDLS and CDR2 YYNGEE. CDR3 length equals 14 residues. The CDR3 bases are TGTGCCAGCAGCCCCCAGAGAGCTGGAAACACCATATATTTT. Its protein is CASSPQRAGNTIYF.

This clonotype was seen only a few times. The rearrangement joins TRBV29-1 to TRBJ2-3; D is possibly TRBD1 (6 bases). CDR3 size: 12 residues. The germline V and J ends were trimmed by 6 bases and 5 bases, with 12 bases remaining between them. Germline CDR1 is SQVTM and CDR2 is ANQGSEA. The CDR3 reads CSVDPGEDTQYF. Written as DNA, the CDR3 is TGCAGCGTGGATCCAGGGGAAGATACGCAGTATTTT.

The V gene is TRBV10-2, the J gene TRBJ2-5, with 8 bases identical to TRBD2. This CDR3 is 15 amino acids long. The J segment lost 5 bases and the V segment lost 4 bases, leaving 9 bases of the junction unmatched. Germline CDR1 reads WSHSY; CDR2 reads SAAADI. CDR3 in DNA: TGCGCCAGCAGTGTCGCGGGAGGAGATTTGGAGACCCAGTACTTC. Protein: CASSVAGGDLETQYF.

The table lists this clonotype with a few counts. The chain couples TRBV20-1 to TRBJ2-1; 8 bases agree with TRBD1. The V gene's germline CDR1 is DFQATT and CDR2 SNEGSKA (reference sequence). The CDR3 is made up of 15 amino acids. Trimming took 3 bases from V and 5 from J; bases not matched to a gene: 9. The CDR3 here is CSARDPGQGNNEQFF. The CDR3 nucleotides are TGCAGTGCTAGGGACCCTGGACAGGGTAACAATGAGCAGTTCTTC.

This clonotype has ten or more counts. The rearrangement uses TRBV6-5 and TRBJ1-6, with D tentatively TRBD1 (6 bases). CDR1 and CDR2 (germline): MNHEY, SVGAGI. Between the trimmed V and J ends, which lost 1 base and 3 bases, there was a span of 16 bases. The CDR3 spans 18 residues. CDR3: CASSYFPKGGGYNSPLHF. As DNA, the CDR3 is TGTGCCAGCAGTTACTTCCCCAAGGGGGGAGGCTATAATTCACCCCTCCACTTT.

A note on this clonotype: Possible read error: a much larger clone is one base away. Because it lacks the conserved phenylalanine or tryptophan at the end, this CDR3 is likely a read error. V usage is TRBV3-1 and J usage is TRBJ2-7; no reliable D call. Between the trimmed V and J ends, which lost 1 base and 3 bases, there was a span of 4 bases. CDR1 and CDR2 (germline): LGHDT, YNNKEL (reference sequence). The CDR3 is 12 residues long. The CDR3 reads CASSQGGYEQYL. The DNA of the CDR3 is TGTGCCAGCAGCCAAGGGGGCTACGAGCAGTACCTC.

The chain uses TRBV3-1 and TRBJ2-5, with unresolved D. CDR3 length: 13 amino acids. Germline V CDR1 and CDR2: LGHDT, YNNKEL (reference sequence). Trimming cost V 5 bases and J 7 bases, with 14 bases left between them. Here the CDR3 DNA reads TGTGCCAGCAGCTTACGGTCCTCAGGGACCCAGTACTTC. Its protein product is CASSLRSSGTQYF.

The CDR3 loop reads CASSSTALYNEQFF. The CDR3 nucleotides read TGTGCCAGCAGCTCGACCGCCCTTTACAATGAGCAGTTCTTC. The chain recombines TRBV7-9 with TRBJ2-1; D is unclear. This CDR3 contains 14 residues. The ends were cut back, 4 bases at V and 4 bases at J, with 11 bases in the middle. In germline, CDR1 is SEHNR, CDR2 FQNEAQ (reference sequence). Variable domain in full (rest from reference TRBV7-9 and TRBJ2-1): DTGVSQNPRHKITKRGQNVTFRCDPISEHNRLYWYRQTLGQGPEFLTYFQNEAQLEKSRLLSDRFSAERPKGSFSTLEIQRTEQGDSAMYLCASSSTALYNEQFFGPGTRLTVL.

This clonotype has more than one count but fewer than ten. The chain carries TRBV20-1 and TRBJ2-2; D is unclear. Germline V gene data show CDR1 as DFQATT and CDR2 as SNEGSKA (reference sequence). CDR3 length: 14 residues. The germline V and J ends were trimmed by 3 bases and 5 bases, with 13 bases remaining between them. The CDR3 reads CSASVRIPTGELFF. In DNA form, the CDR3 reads TGCAGTGCTAGTGTTAGAATCCCAACCGGGGAGCTGTTTTTT.